These 14 T cell receptor beta chains came from one sample sequenced in a study of long-term antiretroviral therapy in people with HIV. With survey level as its setting, the immunoSEQ assay was v3.0. Profiled with immunoSEQ multiplex PCR; TCRdb holds only in-frame clones, not every one. The sample lists tens of thousands of clones; 90% to 95% were seen once. The sequences come from unsorted PBMCs, collected more than 6 years after starting antiretroviral therapy. The receptor source for this set is a young man with HIV.

This clone is a singleton in its sample. The V call is TRBV9, the J call TRBJ2-1, with 9 bases fitting TRBD2. Trimming at V came to 0 bases and at J to 4 bases, leaving 2 bases not matched to a gene. Germline CDR1 reads SGDLS; CDR2 reads YYNGEE. The CDR3 is 15 residues long. The CDR3 is CASSVVSGSYNEQFF. In DNA, the CDR3 is TGTGCCAGCAGCGTAGTTAGCGGGAGTTACAATGAGCAGTTCTTC.

The chain has TRBV30 and TRBJ2-1; 10 bases fit TRBD2. Germline V gene data show CDR1 as GTSNPN and CDR2 as SVGIG (reference sequence). The junction had 4 bases not matched to a gene; V was cut back by 4 bases and J by 7 bases. This CDR3 region has 13 residues. Written as DNA, the CDR3 is TGTGCCTGGACAGCGGGGGGGTGGAATGAGCAGTTCTTC. Translating it yields CAWTAGGWNEQFF.

The CDR3, as DNA: TGTGCCAGCAGCTTCGGGACAGGAGGACTCTATGGCTACACCTTC. Translation gives CASSFGTGGLYGYTF. This chain links TRBV7-6 with TRBJ1-2, with 8 bases aligning to TRBD1. This CDR3 comprises 15 residues. Germline CDR1 SGHVS, CDR2 FNYEAQ. With V trimmed by 3 bases and J by 4 bases, 7 bases remained unmatched.

This chain uses TRBV5-4 with TRBJ2-1; 9 bases match TRBD2. CDR3 size: 15 residues. V shed 0 bases and J 3 bases; nucleotides not matched to a gene: 1. Germline loops: CDR1 SGHNT, CDR2 YYREEE (reference sequence). Here the CDR3 reads CASSLERGVYNEQFF. In DNA form, the CDR3 reads TGTGCCAGCAGCTTGGAGCGGGGGGTCTACAATGAGCAGTTCTTC.

This chain uses TRBV13 with TRBJ1-2; no definite D call. The CDR3 is 16 residues long. Germline lookup yields CDR1 PRHDT and CDR2 FYEKMQ (reference sequence). The V gene lost 4 bases and the J gene lost 4 bases, with 19 bases spanning the gap. This chain's CDR3 is CASSWLEVMESYGYTF. Written as DNA, the CDR3 is TGTGCCAGCAGCTGGCTAGAAGTTATGGAAAGCTATGGCTACACCTTC.

The rearrangement joins TRBV7-9 to TRBJ2-7, with 7 positions matching TRBD2. The CDR3 covers 14 residues. J lost 7 bases, V lost 5 bases, and 11 bases had no gene match. CDR1 SEHNR and CDR2 FQNEAQ come from the germline V gene (reference sequence). CDR3 protein: CASSPPGDYREQYF. DNA of the CDR3: TGTGCCAGCAGCCCCCCCGGGGACTATCGGGAGCAGTACTTC.

V and J are TRBV7-9 and TRBJ2-3; D uncertain. CDR3 size: 16 residues. The V gene lost 7 bases and the J gene lost 1 base, with 18 bases spanning the gap. Germline V gene lookup returns CDR1 SEHNR and CDR2 FQNEAQ (reference sequence). CDR3 bases: TGTGCCAGCACTGGTAAGGCGTTCCTGGGCACAGATACGCAGTATTTT. Encoded protein: CASTGKAFLGTDTQYF.

Only one count was recorded for this clone. The chain links TRBV6-5 to TRBJ1-6; a possible D gene is TRBD1 (5 bases). Germline assignment: CDR1 MNHEY and CDR2 SVGAGI. The CDR3 loop spans 15 amino acids. V lost 0 bases and J lost 7, with 10 bases in between. CDR3 region: CASSYSGRLNSPLHF. In nucleotides, the CDR3 is TGTGCCAGCAGTTACTCGGGACGGCTAAATTCACCCCTCCACTTT.

This clone has just one count. V gene TRBV5-1 combines with J gene TRBJ2-5; TRBD2 aligns across 8 bases. Trimming cost V 2 bases and J 2 bases; bases outside gene matches: 5. The germline CDR1 and CDR2 sequences are SGHRS and YFSETQ. This CDR3 is built from 15 residues. CDR3 residues: CASSLGIAGQETQYF. DNA of the CDR3: TGCGCCAGCAGCTTAGGGATAGCGGGGCAAGAGACCCAGTACTTC.

The J gene is TRBJ1-4, the V gene TRBV6-5; the match to TRBD1 covers 7 bases. The CDR3 is made up of 14 amino acids. The J segment lost 5 bases and the V segment lost 5 bases, leaving 5 bases of the junction unmatched. Germline loops: CDR1 MNHEY, CDR2 SVGAGI. The CDR3 DNA follows: TGTGCCAGCAGTCGGGACAGAACGAATGAAAAACTGTTTTTT. Translation: CASSRDRTNEKLFF.

The CDR3 nucleotides read TGTGCCTGGAGTTGGGGGCAATTAGATACGCAGTATTTT. It encodes CAWSWGQLDTQYF. The V call is TRBV30, the J call TRBJ2-3, with a weak D call TRBD1 (6 bases). The CDR3 runs 13 residues. Trimming removed 2 bases at V and 5 bases at J, with 11 bases between. The germline V gene encodes CDR1 GTSNPN and CDR2 SVGIG (reference sequence).

The chain combines TRBV7-8 with TRBJ1-6, with 7 bases identical to TRBD1. The CDR3 length is 15 residues. The trim removed 5 bases at V and 7 bases at J, leaving 8 bases unmatched. The germline V gene has CDR1 SGHVS and CDR2 FQNEAQ. The CDR3 loop reads CASSLTGQKNSPLHF. The CDR3 region has the DNA TGTGCCAGCAGCCTGACGGGACAGAAAAATTCACCCCTCCACTTT.

This chain uses TRBV18 with TRBJ1-2; unclear D gene. CDR1 and CDR2 from the germline V gene are KGHSH and LQKENI. Between the trimmed V and J ends, which lost 2 bases and 8 bases, there was a span of 9 bases. The CDR3 consists of 12 residues. For the CDR3, the DNA is TGTGCCAGCTCACCAGATCCGGGCGGCTACACCTTC. Translating gives CASSPDPGGYTF.

V usage is TRBV18 and J usage is TRBJ2-2; 10 bases agree with TRBD1. CDR3 length equals 15 residues. With 8 bases clipped from V and 3 bases from J, the junction kept 6 bases outside the gene matches. Per germline, CDR1 KGHSH and CDR2 LQKENI. The CDR3 coding sequence is TGTGCCAGCACAATGACAGGGGGCCACACCGGGGAGCTGTTTTTT. This encodes CASTMTGGHTGELFF.